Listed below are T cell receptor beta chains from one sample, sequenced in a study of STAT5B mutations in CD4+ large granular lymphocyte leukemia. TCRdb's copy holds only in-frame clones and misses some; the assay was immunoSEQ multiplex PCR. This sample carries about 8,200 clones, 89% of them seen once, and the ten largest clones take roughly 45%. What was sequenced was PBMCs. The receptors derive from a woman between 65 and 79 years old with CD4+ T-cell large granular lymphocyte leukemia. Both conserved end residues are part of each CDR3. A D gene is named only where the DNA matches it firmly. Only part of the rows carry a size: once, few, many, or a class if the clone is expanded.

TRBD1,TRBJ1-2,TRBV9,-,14,TGTGCCAGCAGCGCACGACAGGGAAGAAATGGCTACACCTTC,CASSARQGRNGYTF
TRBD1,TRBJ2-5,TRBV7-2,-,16,TGTGCCAGCAGCTTAGCGGTGGGACAGAGTCAAGAGACCCAGTACTTC,CASSLAVGQSQETQYF
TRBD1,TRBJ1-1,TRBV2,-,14,TGTGCCACCTCCCTCGACAGGGGAGGGACTGAAGCTTTCTTT,CATSLDRGGTEAFF
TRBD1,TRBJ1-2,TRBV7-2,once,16,TGTGCCAGCAGCTTGGCAAGCCCGGGACAGGCGGGGGGCTACACCTTC,CASSLASPGQAGGYTF
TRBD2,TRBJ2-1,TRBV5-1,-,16,TGCGCCAGCAGCCTGGATCCAGCGGGGGGGGGAAGTGAGCAGTTCTTC,CASSLDPAGGGSEQFF
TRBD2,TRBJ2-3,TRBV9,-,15,TGTGCCAGCAGCGGTAGCGGGGGGCGTCCAGATACGCAGTATTTT,CASSGSGGRPDTQYF
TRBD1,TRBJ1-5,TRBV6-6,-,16,TGTGCCAGCACCCTATCTTCGGGACAGATGAATCAGCCCCAGCATTTT,CASTLSSGQMNQPQHF
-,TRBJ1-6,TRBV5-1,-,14,TGCGCCAGCAGCTTGGGAGGGGAAGGCTCACCCCTCCACTTT,CASSLGGEGSPLHF
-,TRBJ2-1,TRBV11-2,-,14,TGTGCCAGCAGCCCTAGGGCGTCCTACAATGAGCAGTTCTTC,CASSPRASYNEQFF
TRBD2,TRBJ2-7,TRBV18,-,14,TGTGCCAGCTCTGGGACTAGCGGAACCTACGAGCAGTACTTC,CASSGTSGTYEQYF
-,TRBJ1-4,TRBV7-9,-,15,TGTGCCGGGGGAGGACCAGCCGCAACTAATGAAAAACTGTTTTTT,CAGGGPAATNEKLFF
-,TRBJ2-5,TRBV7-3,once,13,TGTGCCAGCAGTTCGACTAGGCTTGAGACCCAGTACTTC,CASSSTRLETQYF
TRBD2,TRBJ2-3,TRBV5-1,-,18,TGCGCCAGCAGCTTGTTTTATCCTAGCGGGGGGGCGAAAGATACGCAGTATTTT,CASSLFYPSGGAKDTQYF
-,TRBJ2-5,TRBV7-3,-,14,TGTGCCAGCAGCTTAAGGGGTGATCAAGAGACCCAGTACTTC,CASSLRGDQETQYF
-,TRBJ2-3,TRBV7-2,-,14,TGTGCCAGCAGCTTATCCAGGGGCACAGATACGCAGTATTTT,CASSLSRGTDTQYF
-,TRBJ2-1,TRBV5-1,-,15,TGCGCCAGCAGCTTCGGGGGTAACTCCTACAATGAGCAGTTCTTC,CASSFGGNSYNEQFF
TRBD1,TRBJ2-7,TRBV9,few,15,TGTGCCAGCAGCGTAGAGGGACAGGGAAACTACGAGCAGTACTTC,CASSVEGQGNYEQYF
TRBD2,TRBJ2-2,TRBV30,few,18,TGTGCCTGGAGTGTAAAACTAGCGGGGGGGCCTGGGACCGGGGAGCTGTTTTTT,CAWSVKLAGGPGTGELFF
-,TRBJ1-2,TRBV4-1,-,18,TGCGCCAGCAGCCAATGGGCCGGAGGGGGTACCGCACTCTATGGCTACACCTTC,CASSQWAGGGTALYGYTF
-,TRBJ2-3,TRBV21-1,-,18,TGTGCCAGCAGCAAAGCACGACTAGCGGGTAATTTCACAGATACGCAGTATTTT,CASSKARLAGNFTDTQYF
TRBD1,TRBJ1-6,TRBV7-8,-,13,TGTGCCAGCAGCCCAGGGGGTAATTCACCCCTCCACTTT,CASSPGGNSPLHF
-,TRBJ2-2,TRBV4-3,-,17,TGCGCCAGCAGCCGAGAGGGTTACCAGGGGCACACCGGGGAGCTGTTTTTT,CASSREGYQGHTGELFF
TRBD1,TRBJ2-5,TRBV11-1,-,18,TGTGCCAGCAGCTTAAACTTTTGGGACAGGGTGATCCAAGAGACCCAGTACTTC,CASSLNFWDRVIQETQYF
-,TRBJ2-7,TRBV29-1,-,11,TGCAGCGCAGGACCCTACTACGAGCAGTACTTC,CSAGPYYEQYF
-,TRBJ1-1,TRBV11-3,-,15,TGTGCCAGCCGGACAGCGGGCCACCAAGCGGCTGAAGCTTTCTTT,CASRTAGHQAAEAFF
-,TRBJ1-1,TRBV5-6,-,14,TGTGCCAGCAGCCTGCTTATTACGGGGCTTCAGGCTTTCTTT,CASSLLITGLQAFF
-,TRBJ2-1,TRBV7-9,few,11,TGTGCCAGCACCGACTACAATGAGCAGTTCTTC,CASTDYNEQFF
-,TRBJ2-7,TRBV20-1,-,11,TGCAGTGCACACGGTCGGAGCGAGCAGTACTTC,CSAHGRSEQYF
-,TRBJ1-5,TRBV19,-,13,TGTGCCAGCCACGACAGGCCCAATCAGCCCCAGCATTTT,CASHDRPNQPQHF
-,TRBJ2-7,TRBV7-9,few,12,TGTGCCAGCAGCAACGACAAGTACGAGCAGTACTTC,CASSNDKYEQYF
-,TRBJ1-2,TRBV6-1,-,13,TGTGCCAGCAGGGGGGTGGGCGGTAATGGCTACACCTTC,CASRGVGGNGYTF